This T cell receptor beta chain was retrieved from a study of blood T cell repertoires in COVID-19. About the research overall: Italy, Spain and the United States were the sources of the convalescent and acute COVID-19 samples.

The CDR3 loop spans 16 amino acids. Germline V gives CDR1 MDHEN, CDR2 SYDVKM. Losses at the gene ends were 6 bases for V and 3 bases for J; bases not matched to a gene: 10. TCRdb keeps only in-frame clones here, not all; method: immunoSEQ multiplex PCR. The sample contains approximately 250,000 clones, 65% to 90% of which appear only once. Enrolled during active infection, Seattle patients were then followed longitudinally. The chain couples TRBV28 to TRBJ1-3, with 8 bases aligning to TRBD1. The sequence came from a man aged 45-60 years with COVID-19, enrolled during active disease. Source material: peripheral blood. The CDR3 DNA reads TGTGCCAGCAGCCCCTCGGCAGGGGGCTTTGGAAACACCATATATTTT. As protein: CASSPSAGGFGNTIYF.